This T cell receptor beta chain is from a study of cytomegalovirus exposure and HLA in healthy donors. This table comes from immunoSEQ multiplex PCR, and its TCRdb copy is limited to in-frame clones, with some not included. This table holds fewer than 250,000 clones, approximately 87% found once. Trimming removed 6 bases from V and 2 bases from J; junction bases left unmatched: 6. The CDR3 totals 14 residues. Per germline, CDR1 SGHDT and CDR2 YYEEEE. The sample was PBMCs. The J gene is TRBJ2-7, the V gene TRBV5-6, with 9 bases matching TRBD2. The TCR originated in a young man in good health and CMV-seronegative. The CDR3 DNA is TGTGCCAGCATCAATTTAGCGGGGGCCTACGAGCAGTACTTC. It yields the protein CASINLAGAYEQYF.